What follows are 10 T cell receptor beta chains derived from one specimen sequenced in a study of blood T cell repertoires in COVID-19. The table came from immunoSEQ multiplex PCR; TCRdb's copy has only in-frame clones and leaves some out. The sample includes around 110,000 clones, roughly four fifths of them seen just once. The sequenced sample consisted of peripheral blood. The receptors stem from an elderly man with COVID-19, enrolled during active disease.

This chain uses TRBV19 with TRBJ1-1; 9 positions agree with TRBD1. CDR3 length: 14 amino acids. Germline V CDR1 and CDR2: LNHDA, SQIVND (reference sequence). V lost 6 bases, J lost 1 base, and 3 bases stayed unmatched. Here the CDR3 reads CASRRDRANTEAFF. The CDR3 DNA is TGTGCCAGTAGGAGGGACAGGGCGAACACTGAAGCTTTCTTT. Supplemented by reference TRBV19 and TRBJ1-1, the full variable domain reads DGGITQSPKYLFRKEGQNVTLSCEQNLNHDAMYWYRQDPGQGLRLIYYSQIVNDFQKGDIAEGYSVSREKKESFPLTVTSAQKNPTAFYLCASRRDRANTEAFFGQGTRLTVV.

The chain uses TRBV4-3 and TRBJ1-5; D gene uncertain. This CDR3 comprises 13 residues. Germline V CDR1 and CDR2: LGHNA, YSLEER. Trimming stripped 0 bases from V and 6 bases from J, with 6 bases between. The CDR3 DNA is TGCGCCAGCAGCCAAGAATCGGGTCAGCCCCAGCATTTT. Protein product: CASSQESGQPQHF.

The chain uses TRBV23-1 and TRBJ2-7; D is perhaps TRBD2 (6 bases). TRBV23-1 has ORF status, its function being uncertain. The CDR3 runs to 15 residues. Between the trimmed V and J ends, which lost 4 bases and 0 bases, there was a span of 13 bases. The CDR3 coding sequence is TGCGCCAGCAGTCCGGCTAGCGTCCTCTCCTACGAGCAGTACTTC. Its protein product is CASSPASVLSYEQYF.

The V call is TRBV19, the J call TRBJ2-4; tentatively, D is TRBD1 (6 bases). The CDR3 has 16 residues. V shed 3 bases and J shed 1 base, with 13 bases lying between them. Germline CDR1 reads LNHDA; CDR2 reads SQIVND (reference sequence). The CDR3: CASSMQGTGAKNIQYF. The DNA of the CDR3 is TGTGCCAGTAGTATGCAGGGAACAGGGGCCAAAAACATTCAGTACTTC.

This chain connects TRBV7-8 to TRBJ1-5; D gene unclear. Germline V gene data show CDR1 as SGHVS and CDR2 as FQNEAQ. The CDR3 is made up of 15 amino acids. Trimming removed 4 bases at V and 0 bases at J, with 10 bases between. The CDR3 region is CASSYSSVSNQPQHF. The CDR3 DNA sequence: TGTGCCAGCAGCTACTCCTCGGTTAGCAATCAGCCCCAGCATTTT. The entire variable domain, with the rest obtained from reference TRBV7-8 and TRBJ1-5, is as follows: GAGVSQSPRYKVAKRGQDVALRCDPISGHVSLFWYQQALGQGPEFLTYFQNEAQLDKSGLPSDRFFAERPEGSVSTLKIQRTQQEDSAVYLCASSYSSVSNQPQHFGDGTRLSIL.

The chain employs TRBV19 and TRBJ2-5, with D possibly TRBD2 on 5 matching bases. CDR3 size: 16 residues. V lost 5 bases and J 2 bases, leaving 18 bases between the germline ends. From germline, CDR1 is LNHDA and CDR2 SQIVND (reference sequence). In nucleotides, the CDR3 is TGTGCCAGTAGTTCTCCCCCGGGGAAGAGACAAGAGACCCAGTACTTC. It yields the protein CASSSPPGKRQETQYF.

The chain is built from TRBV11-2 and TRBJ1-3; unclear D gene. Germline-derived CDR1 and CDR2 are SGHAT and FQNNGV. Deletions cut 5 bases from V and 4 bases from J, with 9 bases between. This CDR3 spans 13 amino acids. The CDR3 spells CASSPSEGNTIYF. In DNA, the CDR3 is TGTGCCAGCAGCCCCTCAGAAGGAAACACCATATATTTT.

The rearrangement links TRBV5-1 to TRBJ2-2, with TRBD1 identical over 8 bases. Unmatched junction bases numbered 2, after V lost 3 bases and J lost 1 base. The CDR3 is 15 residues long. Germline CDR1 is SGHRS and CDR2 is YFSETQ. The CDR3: CASSSGTGNTGELFF. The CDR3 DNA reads TGCGCCAGCAGCTCCGGGACAGGGAACACCGGGGAGCTGTTTTTT.

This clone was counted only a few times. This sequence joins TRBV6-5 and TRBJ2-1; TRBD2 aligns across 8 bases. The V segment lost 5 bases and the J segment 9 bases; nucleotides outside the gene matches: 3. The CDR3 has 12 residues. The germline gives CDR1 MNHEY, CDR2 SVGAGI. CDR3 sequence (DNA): TGTGCCAGCAGTCCCGGGGGGGGTGAGCAGTTCTTC. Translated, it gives CASSPGGGEQFF.

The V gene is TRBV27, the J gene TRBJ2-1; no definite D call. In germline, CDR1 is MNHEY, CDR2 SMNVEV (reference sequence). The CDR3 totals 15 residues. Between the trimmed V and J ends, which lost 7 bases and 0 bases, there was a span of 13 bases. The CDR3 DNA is TGTGCCAGCACACCAGGAAGATTCTCCTACAATGAGCAGTTCTTC. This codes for CASTPGRFSYNEQFF.